Given below is one T cell receptor beta chain in context. What it binds is unknown. This sample is drawn from a study of T cell responses to AZD1222 COVID-19 vaccine. Study overall: Some second doses came at about 4 weeks and others at about 12 weeks; these were pooled.

Profiling relied on immunoSEQ multiplex PCR, and the TCRdb table lists in-frame clones only, not all of them. The data show approximately 170,000 clones, 91% seen once. Whole-study results and caveats: Mostly white British, mostly female donors; authors suggested clonal diversity may be underestimated. Spike was spanned by vaccine-associated CD4 TCRs, with dominance at 160-218 and 743-854. Repertoire samples came only from after the peak T cell response.

Germline CDR1 reads MNHEY; CDR2 reads SMNVEV (reference sequence). The CDR3 consists of 13 residues. V was shortened by 9 bases and J by 6 bases, with 18 bases between the two germline ends. The source of this sequence is an adult in good health. This specimen was peripheral blood, taken on day 0 of AZD1222 vaccination. The chain employs TRBV27 and TRBJ2-7; D remains unclear. The CDR3 DNA reads TGTGCCAGTGCCAGTCTTCCCCCCCGCGAGCAGTACTTC. This gives the protein CASASLPPREQYF.